A selection of T cell receptor beta chains follows, all from one sample in a study of regulatory T cells in long-lasting Graves disease. Each CDR3 protein is one row after TCRdb ran MiXCR on the multiplex PCR reads. The sample records 650,000 to 850,000 distinct CDR3 sequences, about 30% being singletons. Here the sequenced sample was peripheral blood mononuclear cells (PBMCs), taken when the disease was refractory, from a patient treated with antithyroid drugs. These receptors all stem from a female donor with Graves disease. Both conserved end residues are trimmed from each CDR3. D genes are given only for firm matches.

>TRBV12-3/TRBV12-4|TRBJ1-1|TRBD1
ASSAQGQGLTEAF
>TRBV28|TRBJ1-4|NA
ASSPTGANEKLF
>TRBV7-9|TRBJ1-1|TRBD1
ASSFPGQGSTEAF
>TRBV2|TRBJ2-5|NA
AGTVDQGKRETQY
>TRBV7-2|TRBJ2-5|TRBD2
ASSLDPGLAVQTQY
>TRBV14|TRBJ2-7|NA
ASSQGDGSSYEQY
>TRBV19|TRBJ1-1|TRBD1
ASSKPGQQDTEAF
>TRBV5-1|TRBJ1-6|NA
ASSLGRAQVNNSPLH
>TRBV4-1|TRBJ1-2|TRBD1
ASSQLTGDGYT
>TRBV28|TRBJ1-6|NA
ASSSVGTPLH
>TRBV2|TRBJ2-2|NA
ASSELATNTGELF
>TRBV7-2|TRBJ2-1|TRBD2
ASRTYSGMSYNEQF
>TRBV12-3/TRBV12-4|TRBJ1-4|NA
ASSSYVTTNEKLF
>TRBV3-1|TRBJ1-5|NA
ASSQDKGPNQPQH
>TRBV19|TRBJ1-1|TRBD1
ASSIVGDRGKYFPMNTEAF
>TRBV29-1|TRBJ2-7|TRBD1
SVEEGTGGYEQY
>TRBV7-9|TRBJ1-1|NA
ASSQYQVGNTEAF
>TRBV6-1|TRBJ2-4|TRBD1
ASSPGQGAGNIQY
>TRBV9|TRBJ1-1|TRBD1
ASSARTGGVTEAF
>TRBV19|TRBJ2-7|NA
ASSPQAAGIYEQY
>TRBV7-2|TRBJ2-5|TRBD2
ASSHRSGSEETQY
>TRBV6-2/TRBV6-3|TRBJ1-2|TRBD1
ASSYPLRDRANYGYT
>TRBV19|TRBJ2-4|TRBD1
ATGQGYIQY
>TRBV7-3|TRBJ1-2|TRBD1
ASSLDPGTANYGYT
>TRBV6-1|TRBJ1-1|NA
ASRGADGNTEAF
>TRBV20-1|TRBJ1-2|NA
SAREWGWGYT
>TRBV7-2|TRBJ1-6|NA
ASSSRYNSPLH
>TRBV20-1|TRBJ1-5|NA
SASLGNNQPQH
>TRBV6-1|TRBJ1-5|NA
ASSIGAPSNQPQH
>TRBV15|TRBJ2-5|TRBD2
ATSSETSTGETQY
>TRBV29-1|TRBJ1-1|NA
SVEVGRGEAF
>TRBV11-2|TRBJ1-1|NA
ASSIRRTEAF
>TRBV29-1|TRBJ2-7|TRBD2
SGGMTSGSSYEQY
>TRBV30|TRBJ2-5|TRBD2
AWRTSGSGETQY
>TRBV6-1|TRBJ1-2|NA
ASSPQGANYGYT
>TRBV5-1|TRBJ1-1|TRBD1
ASSLFGGQGARTEAF
>TRBV12-3/TRBV12-4|TRBJ1-1|NA
ASRAQGMNTEAF
>TRBV7-3|TRBJ1-2|NA
ASSPQVGGAYGYT
>TRBV2|TRBJ2-5|NA
ASSESVVETQY
>TRBV19|TRBJ1-1|NA
ASRTTGNTEAF
>TRBV27|TRBJ2-7|NA
ASTPCYEQY
>TRBV28|TRBJ1-5|TRBD1
ASSLSDRGQPQH
>TRBV15|TRBJ1-3|NA
ATSDGNTIY
>TRBV2|TRBJ1-2|NA
ASRTDANYGYT
>TRBV7-8|TRBJ1-5|NA
ASVEGLNPSNQPQH
>TRBV12-5|TRBJ2-5|TRBD2
ASARGASGETQY
>TRBV28|TRBJ1-5|NA
ASSSDHTGNQPQH
>TRBV27|TRBJ1-2|NA
ASSLLAGREYGYT